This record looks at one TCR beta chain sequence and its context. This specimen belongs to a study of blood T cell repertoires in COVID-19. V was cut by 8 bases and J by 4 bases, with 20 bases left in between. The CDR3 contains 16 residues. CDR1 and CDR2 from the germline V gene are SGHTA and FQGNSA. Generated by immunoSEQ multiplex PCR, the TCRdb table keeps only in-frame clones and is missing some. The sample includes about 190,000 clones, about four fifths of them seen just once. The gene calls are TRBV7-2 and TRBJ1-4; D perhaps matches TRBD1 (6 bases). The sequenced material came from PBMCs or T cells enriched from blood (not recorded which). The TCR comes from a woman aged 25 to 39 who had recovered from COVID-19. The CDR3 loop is CASSQGRTLVNEKLFF. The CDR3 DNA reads TGTGCCAGCTCCCAGGGGCGGACGTTAGTTAATGAAAAACTGTTTTTT. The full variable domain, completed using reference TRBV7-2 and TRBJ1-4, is GAGVSQSPSNKVTEKGKDVELRCDPISGHTALYWYRQSLGQGLEFLIYFQGNSAPDKSGLPSDRFSAERTGGSVSTLTIQRTQQEDSAVYLCASSQGRTLVNEKLFFGSGTQLSVL.